Listed here are 32 T cell receptor beta chains from one sample, sequenced in a study of CD8 T cells in ankylosing spondylitis. TCRdb redid the calling of the 5' RACE reads with MiXCR, one entry per CDR3 protein. In the table there are 380,000 or so distinct CDR3 sequences, 20% to 25% of which are singletons. Specimen: blood, either unsorted or a sorted T cell fraction (not recorded which). The receptors shown here come from a male donor with ankylosing spondylitis or in good health (not recorded which).

This clonotype appeared a few times. The chain couples TRBV7-9 to TRBJ1-1; 8 bases map to TRBD1. V gave up 8 bases and J gave up 6 bases; unmatched junction bases: 8. This CDR3 is 13 amino acids long. CDR1 and CDR2 from the germline V gene are SEHNR and FQNEAQ (reference sequence). This CDR3 reads CASEEEQGAEAFF. The CDR3 DNA sequence: TGTGCCAGCGAGGAGGAACAGGGGGCTGAAGCTTTCTTT. Full variable domain (rest looked up from reference TRBV7-9 and TRBJ1-1): DTGVSQNPRHKITKRGQNVTFRCDPISEHNRLYWYRQTLGQGPEFLTYFQNEAQLEKSRLLSDRFSAERPKGSFSTLEIQRTEQGDSAMYLCASEEEQGAEAFFGQGTRLTVV.

This clonotype was counted a few times. CDR3 nucleotide sequence: TGTGCCAGCAGCTCCCAGGACCCTTGGGCCCATTCCGGGGAGCTGTTTTTT. This encodes CASSSQDPWAHSGELFF. The chain recombines TRBV9 with TRBJ2-2, with D unclear. V dropped 4 bases and J dropped 6 bases, with 22 bases sitting between them. This CDR3 region has 17 residues. The germline gives CDR1 SGDLS, CDR2 YYNGEE.

The V and J genes are TRBV7-9 and TRBJ2-5, with D possibly matching TRBD2 (5 bases). This CDR3 has 15 residues. Germline CDR1 SEHNR, CDR2 FQNEAQ (reference sequence). V was shortened by 5 bases and J by 2 bases, with 15 bases between the two germline ends. The CDR3 sequence is CASSPQADTQETQYF. Here the CDR3 DNA reads TGTGCCAGCAGCCCCCAAGCGGATACTCAAGAGACCCAGTACTTC.

The CDR3 DNA sequence: TGTGCCAGCAGTACACAGTATACGCAGTATTTT. It translates to CASSTQYTQYF. The chain joins TRBV27 to TRBJ2-3, with D unresolved. Trimming took 5 bases from V and 7 from J, leaving 7 bases between them. Germline loops: CDR1 MNHEY, CDR2 SMNVEV (reference sequence). The CDR3 consists of 11 residues.

This clonotype turned up a few times. This rearrangement joins TRBV29-1 to TRBJ2-7, with D perhaps assigned TRBD1 or TRBD2 (7 bases each). The ends were cut back, 6 bases at V and 3 bases at J, with 18 bases in the middle. Per the germline V gene, CDR1 is SQVTM and CDR2 is ANQGSEA. This CDR3 is built from 14 residues. CDR3 protein: CSVQGEGAFYEQYF. In nucleotides, the CDR3 is TGCAGCGTCCAAGGGGAGGGGGCATTCTACGAGCAGTACTTC.

This sequence joins TRBV7-3 and TRBJ2-3, with D possibly being TRBD2 (5 bases). This CDR3 contains 15 residues. CDR1 and CDR2 (germline): SGHTA, FQGTGA. V was pared by 0 bases and J by 4 bases, with 11 bases between. CDR3: CASSLTADFSDTQYF. CDR3 bases: TGTGCCAGCAGCTTAACAGCGGATTTCTCAGATACGCAGTATTTT.

This clonotype showed up just a few times. The CDR3 DNA reads as TGTGCCAGCAGCCAAGATCCCTACTATGGCTACACCTTC. Protein product: CASSQDPYYGYTF. This chain links TRBV4-2 with TRBJ1-2; D gene unclear. The germline V and J ends were trimmed by 0 bases and 3 bases, with 5 bases remaining between them. The CDR3 is 13 amino acids. Germline V gene sequence: CDR1 LGHNA, CDR2 YNFKEQ.

The V call is TRBV4-1, the J call TRBJ1-5; no reliable D call. The CDR3 is made up of 15 amino acids. Germline CDR1 is MGHRA and CDR2 is YSYEKL. V was clipped by 1 base and J by 3 bases, with 10 bases between them. CDR3 in amino acids: CASSQVTTPNQPQHF. In nucleotides, the CDR3 is TGCGCCAGCAGCCAAGTGACAACCCCCAATCAGCCCCAGCATTTT.

The CDR3 here is CATSSSGGTYEQYF. For the CDR3, the DNA is TGTGCCACCAGTAGTTCGGGGGGGACCTACGAGCAGTACTTC. The chain carries TRBV24-1 and TRBJ2-7; 8 bases agree with TRBD2. The germline V gene has CDR1 KGHDR and CDR2 SFDVKD. Trimming took 6 bases from V and 2 from J; bases not matched to a gene: 5. The CDR3 totals 14 residues.

V gene TRBV5-6 combines with J gene TRBJ2-5; D is ambiguous. CDR3 size: 13 residues. The ends were cut back, 1 base at V and 10 bases at J, with 14 bases in the middle. In germline, CDR1 is SGHDT, CDR2 YYEEEE. CDR3: CASSLYPVMVQYF. CDR3 nucleotides: TGTGCCAGCAGCTTGTATCCGGTGATGGTCCAGTACTTC.

This clonotype turned up a few times. V is TRBV11-1 and J is TRBJ2-5; D is undetermined. The CDR3 totals 11 residues. The V and J ends lost 8 bases and 5 bases respectively, with 9 bases between them. Germline CDR1 and CDR2: SGHAT and FQDESV (reference sequence). The CDR3 nucleotides read TGTGCCAGCTTGCAGCAGGAGACCCAGTACTTC. This translates into CASLQQETQYF.

This clonotype was picked up a small number of times. The chain uses TRBV27 and TRBJ2-5; D is unclear. Trimming removed 6 bases from V and 1 base from J, with 12 bases in between. The germline gives CDR1 MNHEY, CDR2 SMNVEV (reference sequence). The CDR3 consists of 14 residues. The CDR3 loop is CASSVLGTQETQYF. CDR3 sequence (DNA): TGTGCCAGCAGCGTGTTGGGAACCCAAGAGACCCAGTACTTC.

The chain has TRBV20-1 and TRBJ2-1; possibly TRBD2 for D (5 bases). CDR3 length: 15 amino acids. Germline CDR1 and CDR2: DFQATT and SNEGSKA (reference sequence). V was trimmed by 0 bases and J by 3 bases, leaving 12 bases between them. The CDR3 DNA sequence: TGCAGTGCTAGAGATCTGGCCCGGGGCTACAATGAGCAGTTCTTC. Encoded protein: CSARDLARGYNEQFF.

This clonotype was seen at least ten times. The V gene is TRBV3-1, the J gene TRBJ1-1; D is unresolved. The CDR3 runs to 13 residues. V lost 1 base to trimming and J lost 3 bases, with 6 bases between them. Germline lookup yields CDR1 LGHDT and CDR2 YNNKEL (reference sequence). For the CDR3, the DNA is TGTGCCAGCAGCCAAGCCAGGTACACTGAAGCTTTCTTT. Protein product: CASSQARYTEAFF.

A few counts support this clonotype. This chain joins TRBV3-1 and TRBJ1-1, with D maybe TRBD1 (5 bases). Germline lookup yields CDR1 LGHDT and CDR2 YNNKEL (reference sequence). Trimming took 1 base from V and 6 from J, leaving 15 bases between them. This CDR3 has 15 amino acids. CDR3 loop: CASSQVLGGIPEAFF. CDR3 nucleotides: TGTGCCAGCAGCCAAGTCCTCGGGGGTATCCCTGAAGCTTTCTTT. The full variable domain, with the rest looked up from reference TRBV3-1 and TRBJ1-1, is DTAVSQTPKYLVTQMGNDKSIKCEQNLGHDTMYWYKQDSKKFLKIMFSYNNKELIINETVPNRFSPKSPDKAHLNLHINSLELGDSAVYFCASSQVLGGIPEAFFGQGTRLTVV.

The chain is built from TRBV5-6 and TRBJ2-5; a weak D match, TRBD1 (7 bases). This CDR3 comprises 12 residues. Looked up from germline, CDR1 is SGHDT and CDR2 is YYEEEE. V was clipped by 8 bases and J by 6 bases, with 14 bases between them. CDR3 region: CARKQGRKTQYF. DNA of the CDR3: TGTGCCAGAAAACAGGGGAGGAAGACCCAGTACTTC.

The V call is TRBV27, the J call TRBJ2-5; D perhaps matches TRBD1 (6 bases). Germline CDR1 is MNHEY and CDR2 is SMNVEV (reference sequence). V lost 5 bases, J lost 1 base, and 14 bases lay in between. This CDR3 region has 15 residues. CDR3 bases: TGTGCCAGCAGTGAAGAACAGGGTATCCAAGAGACCCAGTACTTC. It translates to CASSEEQGIQETQYF.

DNA for the CDR3: TGTGCCAGCAGTGAACTCCTAGCGGGGTTACAAGAGACCCAGTACTTC. This translates into CASSELLAGLQETQYF. J is TRBJ2-5 and V is TRBV25-1, with 9 positions matching TRBD2. Germline CDR1 MGHDK, CDR2 SYGVNS. CDR3 length: 16 residues. V trimming: 2 bases; J trimming: 2 bases; junction bases outside the gene matches: 6.

The chain links TRBV12-3 or TRBV12-4 to TRBJ2-3; D might be TRBD1 (5 bases). The CDR3 extends over 15 amino acids. Trimming shortened V by 6 bases and J by 9 bases, and 22 bases separated the two germline ends. The chain's CDR3 is CASSQAWGNRGTQYF. The CDR3, as DNA: TGTGCCAGCAGCCAGGCGTGGGGCAATAGGGGAACGCAGTATTTT.

The chain links TRBV2 to TRBJ2-7, with D unclear. Germline V CDR1 and CDR2: SNHLY, FYNNEI. V lost 7 bases, J lost 0 bases, and 10 bases lay in between. The CDR3 runs 13 residues. Written as DNA, the CDR3 is TGTGCCAGCACTCCGGTGGCCTCCTACGAGCAGTACTTC. This encodes CASTPVASYEQYF.

V usage is TRBV14 and J usage is TRBJ2-7; D gene unclear. Per germline, CDR1 SGHDN and CDR2 FVKESK. CDR3 length equals 15 residues. V lost 1 base to trimming and J lost 10 bases, with 20 bases between them. The CDR3 DNA reads as TGTGCCAGCAGCCAAGGTAACGGGCCCTACAGACTTCAGTACTTC. Translating it yields CASSQGNGPYRLQYF.

Written as DNA, the CDR3 is TGCGCCAGCAGCCCAGCAGACAGACCGAACTACGAGCAGTACTTC. It encodes CASSPADRPNYEQYF. The rearrangement uses TRBV5-1 and TRBJ2-7, with a possible D match to TRBD1 (5 bases). Germline V gene data show CDR1 as SGHRS and CDR2 as YFSETQ. V shed 4 bases and J shed 3 bases, with 17 bases lying between them. This CDR3 contains 15 residues. The full variable domain, completed using reference TRBV5-1 and TRBJ2-7, is KAGVTQTPRYLIKTRGQQVTLSCSPISGHRSVSWYQQTPGQGLQFLFEYFSETQRNKGNFPGRFSGRQFSNSRSEMNVSTLELGDSALYLCASSPADRPNYEQYFGPGTRLTVT.

This chain links TRBV9 with TRBJ2-1, with D uncertain. Trimming removed 0 bases at V and 5 bases at J, with 9 bases between. The CDR3 runs 14 residues. Germline values: CDR1 SGDLS, CDR2 YYNGEE. The CDR3 spells CASSVVQQNNEQFF. In DNA form, the CDR3 reads TGTGCCAGCAGCGTAGTTCAGCAAAACAATGAGCAGTTCTTC.

This rearrangement joins TRBV7-8 to TRBJ2-1; D unclear. V lost 3 bases, J lost 10 bases, and 10 bases lay in between. Germline CDR1 reads SGHVS; CDR2 reads FQNEAQ. The CDR3 runs 12 residues. CDR3 protein: CASSLATYEQFF. CDR3 nucleotide sequence: TGTGCCAGCAGCTTGGCCACCTACGAGCAGTTCTTC.

CDR3 sequence: CASSPGDSYGYTF. CDR3 nucleotides: TGTGCCAGCAGCCCTGGGGATAGCTATGGCTACACCTTC. The gene calls are TRBV12-3 or TRBV12-4 and TRBJ1-2, with no clear D. The V gene lost 6 bases and the J gene lost 4 bases, with 12 bases spanning the gap. The CDR3 is made up of 13 amino acids.

The chain joins TRBV12-3 or TRBV12-4 to TRBJ2-5; the D is unclear. CDR3 length: 14 residues. Deletions cut 2 bases from V and 1 base from J, with 8 bases between. The CDR3 DNA reads TGTGCCAGCAGTTTATTTGGTTCCCAAGAGACCCAGTACTTC. This codes for CASSLFGSQETQYF.

This clonotype has a count of ten or more. The chain recombines TRBV12-3 or TRBV12-4 with TRBJ2-7, with TRBD2 identical over 7 bases. The CDR3 extends over 12 amino acids. Unmatched junction bases numbered 4, after V lost 6 bases and J lost 5 bases. DNA of the CDR3: TGTGCCAGCAGCCCCGGGGGGAACGAGCAGTACTTC. Residues: CASSPGGNEQYF.

This clonotype was seen a handful of times. The rearrangement uses TRBV7-7 and TRBJ2-5; TRBD2 matches at 7 bases. The CDR3 runs to 14 residues. Per the germline V gene, CDR1 is SSHAT and CDR2 is FNYEAQ (reference sequence). The junction had 3 bases not matched to a gene; V was cut back by 2 bases and J by 3 bases. CDR3 loop: CASSLTLAEETQYF. CDR3 bases: TGTGCCAGCAGCTTAACCCTAGCGGAAGAGACCCAGTACTTC.

There are a few counts of this clonotype. The J gene is TRBJ1-1, the V gene TRBV4-1; the D gene is possibly TRBD1 (5 bases). V was trimmed by 1 base and J by 0 bases, leaving 9 bases between them. There are 15 residues in the CDR3. Germline CDR1 is MGHRA and CDR2 is YSYEKL. CDR3 protein: CASSQATGLNTEAFF. The CDR3 DNA reads as TGCGCCAGCAGCCAAGCTACAGGTCTGAACACTGAAGCTTTCTTT.

The V call is TRBV4-1, the J call TRBJ1-3; D is unclear. CDR3 length: 15 amino acids. The germline V gene has CDR1 MGHRA and CDR2 YSYEKL. With 3 bases removed from V and 0 bases from J, the gap between germline ends came to 9 bases. CDR3 protein: CASSHTIDSGNTIYF. The CDR3, as DNA: TGCGCCAGCAGCCACACTATCGACTCTGGAAACACCATATATTTT.

The J gene is TRBJ2-3, the V gene TRBV11-2, with 7 bases identical to TRBD2. Germline V lookup: CDR1 SGHAT, CDR2 FQNNGV. The CDR3 has 14 amino acids. V shed 4 bases, J shed 2 bases, and the junction held 3 bases outside the gene matches. The DNA of the CDR3 is TGTGCCAGCAGCTGGGGGGGTGCCACAGATACGCAGTATTTT. It encodes CASSWGGATDTQYF.

Here the CDR3 reads CASSQTSGGSRNEQFF. CDR3 bases: TGCGCCAGCAGCCAAACTTCAGGGGGTAGTCGGAATGAGCAGTTCTTC. V usage is TRBV4-1 and J usage is TRBJ2-1; TRBD1 matches 7 bases. The germline CDR1 and CDR2 sequences are MGHRA and YSYEKL. V shed 2 bases and J 7 bases; nucleotides not matched to a gene: 11. This CDR3 comprises 16 residues.